The 31 T cell receptor beta chains presented below share a single source sample, sequenced in a study of T cell responses to AZD1222 COVID-19 vaccine. TCRdb's copy holds only in-frame clones and misses some; the assay was immunoSEQ multiplex PCR. The sample yields 75,000 or so clones, approximately 89% seen once. Material: peripheral blood, obtained 28 days after the second AZD1222 dose. The source is an adult who received the AZD1222 COVID-19 vaccine.

In the case of this clone: At one end, the junction sequence differs from germline, possibly due to a read error. The rearrangement uses TRBV7-8 and TRBJ2-2, with TRBD2 as a possible D gene (5 bases). CDR1 is SGHVS, CDR2 FQNEAQ, per germline. This CDR3 is built from 15 residues. The CDR3 nucleotides read TGTGCCAGCAGCTCCCGGACTGAGAACACCGGGAAGCTGTTTTTT. It is translated as CASSSRTENTGKLFF.

V gene TRBV5-4 combines with J gene TRBJ2-3; TRBD1 matches at 8 bases. The germline V gene encodes CDR1 SGHNT and CDR2 YYREEE (reference sequence). The J segment lost 4 bases and the V segment lost 4 bases, leaving 5 bases of the junction unmatched. This CDR3 has 14 amino acids. The CDR3 DNA reads as TGTGCCAGCAGCCTAGGACAGGGCGCAGATACGCAGTATTTT. This encodes CASSLGQGADTQYF.

The chain links TRBV19 to TRBJ2-7, with 10 bases aligning to TRBD2. Germline-derived CDR1 and CDR2 are LNHDA and SQIVND (reference sequence). CDR3 size: 16 residues. Trimming cost V 3 bases and J 7 bases; bases outside gene matches: 12. The CDR3 reads CASSMIGLAVLQEQYF. Written as DNA, the CDR3 is TGTGCCAGTAGTATGATAGGACTAGCGGTCCTCCAAGAGCAGTACTTC.

This clone was seen only a few times. This rearrangement joins TRBV11-3 to TRBJ2-7, with 11 bases matching TRBD2. The germline V gene encodes CDR1 SGHNT and CDR2 YENEEA. V shed 5 bases, J shed 6 bases, and the junction held 3 bases outside the gene matches. This CDR3 contains 13 residues. CDR3 amino acids: CASSPTSGAEQYF. DNA for the CDR3: TGTGCCAGCAGCCCGACTAGCGGGGCCGAGCAGTACTTC.

The chain carries TRBV7-9 and TRBJ1-6, with 7 positions matching TRBD1. Per the germline V gene, CDR1 is SEHNR and CDR2 is FQNEAQ (reference sequence). V gave up 5 bases and J gave up 8 bases; unmatched junction bases: 6. This CDR3 contains 14 residues. As DNA, the CDR3 is TGTGCCAGCAGCCGACAGGGTAGTGATTCACCCCTCCACTTT. This codes for CASSRQGSDSPLHF.

The chain couples TRBV6-5 to TRBJ1-4; D gene uncertain. Trimming left V 6 bases short and J 0 bases short, with 11 bases between. Germline values: CDR1 MNHEY, CDR2 SVGAGI. The CDR3 contains 15 residues. CDR3 in DNA: TGTGCCAGCAGCCAGACTTTTACAACTAATGAAAAACTGTTTTTT. Protein sequence: CASSQTFTTNEKLFF.

This chain links TRBV7-9 with TRBJ2-6; D ambiguous. The V end was cut by 4 bases, the J end by 1 base, with 5 bases between. Germline assignment: CDR1 SEHNR and CDR2 FQNEAQ (reference sequence). The CDR3 contains 14 residues. This CDR3 is CASSSDSGANVLTF. The CDR3 coding sequence is TGTGCCAGCAGCTCGGATTCTGGGGCCAACGTCCTGACTTTC.

The genes are TRBV5-1 and TRBJ1-4, with 9 bases aligning to TRBD1. With 4 bases clipped from V and 8 bases from J, the junction kept 9 bases outside the gene matches. Looked up from germline, CDR1 is SGHRS and CDR2 is YFSETQ. The CDR3 length is 15 residues. The CDR3 loop reads CASSLAQGAREKLFF. CDR3 coding DNA: TGCGCCAGCAGCCTCGCACAGGGGGCGCGGGAAAAACTGTTTTTT.

The V gene is TRBV7-9, the J gene TRBJ2-2, with D possibly being TRBD1 (5 bases). The CDR3 sequence is 13 residues long. Germline values: CDR1 SEHNR, CDR2 FQNEAQ (reference sequence). V was cut by 6 bases and J by 5 bases, with 10 bases left in between. The DNA for the CDR3 is TGTGCCAGCAGTTGGACAACGACCGGGGAGCTGTTTTTT. It is translated as CASSWTTTGELFF.

The CDR3 bases are TGTGCCAGCAGCTTACAACCACAGGAGGCTGGAGGGACCCAGTACTTC. Translation gives CASSLQPQEAGGTQYF. The chain employs TRBV7-2 and TRBJ2-5; D possibly matches TRBD1 or TRBD2 (5 bases each). The CDR3 covers 16 residues. Germline-derived CDR1 and CDR2 are SGHTA and FQGNSA. V was trimmed by 2 bases and J by 7 bases, leaving 20 bases between them.

This chain connects TRBV6-5 to TRBJ2-1, with 8 bases lining up with TRBD1. After removal of 6 bases from V and 0 bases from J, the junction contained 4 bases not matched to a gene. Per the germline V gene, CDR1 is MNHEY and CDR2 is SVGAGI. This CDR3 spans 15 amino acids. The CDR3 nucleotides read TGTGCCAGCAGCTCAGACAGGGGCTCCTACAATGAGCAGTTCTTC. It translates to CASSSDRGSYNEQFF.

The chain combines TRBV7-2 with TRBJ2-7, with 7 bases matching TRBD2. The V gene end was trimmed by 2 bases and the J gene end by 2 bases; junction bases not matched to a gene: 6. The germline V gene encodes CDR1 SGHTA and CDR2 FQGNSA. CDR3 size: 15 residues. CDR3 amino acids: CASSLLRGGPYEQYF. In DNA, the CDR3 is TGTGCCAGCAGCTTATTGAGGGGAGGGCCCTACGAGCAGTACTTC.

With regard to this clone: At the DNA level, this CDR3 is encoded by other sequences in the same sample as well. The chain carries TRBV5-1 and TRBJ1-5; maybe TRBD1 (5 bases). Germline-derived CDR1 and CDR2 are SGHRS and YFSETQ. The length of the CDR3 is 15 residues. The V gene lost 0 bases and the J gene lost 0 bases, with 7 bases spanning the gap. The CDR3 protein is CASSLEGNSNQPQHF. In DNA form, the CDR3 reads TGCGCCAGCAGCTTGGAGGGGAATAGCAATCAGCCCCAGCATTTT.

The chain carries TRBV6-2 or TRBV6-3 and TRBJ2-7, with 9 bases identical to TRBD2. Germline V gene data show CDR1 as MNHEY and CDR2 as SVGEGT. The V gene end was trimmed by 4 bases and the J gene end by 3 bases; junction bases not matched to a gene: 4. This CDR3 is 14 amino acids long. The CDR3 reads CASSWETSGYEQYF. The CDR3 nucleotides read TGTGCCAGCAGTTGGGAGACTAGCGGCTACGAGCAGTACTTC.

This chain links TRBV6-2 or TRBV6-3 with TRBJ1-2; unclear D gene. The germline V gene encodes CDR1 MNHEY and CDR2 SVGEGT. The CDR3 has 11 amino acids. V was pared by 2 bases and J by 6 bases, with 4 bases between. CDR3 in DNA: TGTGCCAGCAGTTACCCGGATGGCTACACCTTC. Its translation is CASSYPDGYTF.

The chain links TRBV5-1 to TRBJ2-7; perhaps TRBD2 as D (5 bases). The CDR3 spans 15 residues. V gave up 0 bases and J gave up 0 bases, with 10 bases separating them. Germline V gives CDR1 SGHRS, CDR2 YFSETQ. The CDR3 DNA reads TGCGCCAGCAGCTTGGTTCCGGGAAGCTCCTACGAGCAGTACTTC. Its translation: CASSLVPGSSYEQYF.

J is TRBJ2-1 and V is TRBV11-2; D unresolved. The CDR3 consists of 16 residues. Germline V gene data show CDR1 as SGHAT and CDR2 as FQNNGV. Trimming cost V 6 bases and J 10 bases, with 25 bases left between them. The DNA for the CDR3 is TGTGCCAGCAGATTTGCCTTCGGGCCAGCTTCCTGGGAGCAGTTCTTC. This encodes CASRFAFGPASWEQFF.

CDR3 amino acids: CASSPPVDRFSGANVLTF. Written as DNA, the CDR3 is TGTGCCAGCTCACCACCGGTGGACAGGTTCTCTGGGGCCAACGTCCTGACTTTC. V is TRBV18 and J is TRBJ2-6; 7 bases line up with TRBD1. Germline assignment: CDR1 KGHSH and CDR2 LQKENI. With 0 bases clipped from V and 0 bases from J, the junction kept 5 bases outside the gene matches. The CDR3 covers 18 residues. The full variable domain, in which reference TRBV18 and TRBJ2-6 provide the parts outside the CDR3, is NAGVMQNPRHLVRRRGQEARLRCSPMKGHSHVYWYRQLPEEGLKFMVYLQKENIIDESGMPKERFSAEFPKEGPSILRIQQVVRGDSAAYFCASSPPVDRFSGANVLTFGAGSRLTVL.

The V gene is TRBV29-1, the J gene TRBJ1-1, with D hard to call. CDR1 is SQVTM and CDR2 is ANQGSEA in the germline V gene. V shed 6 bases and J shed 4 bases, with 15 bases lying between them. This CDR3 is built from 13 residues. CDR3 sequence: CSVKILASTEAFF. In DNA form, the CDR3 reads TGCAGCGTCAAGATCTTGGCTAGCACTGAAGCTTTCTTT.

The chain carries TRBV9 and TRBJ2-7; 8 positions agree with TRBD2. The J segment lost 7 bases and the V segment lost 0 bases, leaving 9 bases of the junction unmatched. This CDR3 contains 15 residues. Germline assignment: CDR1 SGDLS and CDR2 YYNGEE. The CDR3 coding sequence is TGTGCCAGCAGCGTAGGGATAGCGGGACCGGGGGAGCAGTACTTC. Amino acids: CASSVGIAGPGEQYF.

This clone was seen only once. The chain carries TRBV4-1 and TRBJ2-3; 8 nucleotides align to TRBD2. This CDR3 region has 16 residues. Germline V gene sequence: CDR1 MGHRA, CDR2 YSYEKL. After removal of 2 bases from V and 1 base from J, the junction contained 5 bases not matched to a gene. CDR3 region: CASSQLPTSGTDTQYF. The CDR3, as DNA: TGCGCCAGCAGCCAACTCCCGACTAGCGGCACAGATACGCAGTATTTT.

The rearrangement links TRBV7-9 to TRBJ1-5; no firm D call. With 5 bases removed from V and 3 bases from J, the gap between germline ends came to 5 bases. Per germline, CDR1 SEHNR and CDR2 FQNEAQ (reference sequence). CDR3 size: 12 residues. In DNA, the CDR3 is TGTGCCAGCAGCCCGCCCAATCAGCCCCAGCATTTT. Its translation: CASSPPNQPQHF.

The rearrangement uses TRBV4-3 and TRBJ1-1; D unresolved. Trimming took off 0 bases at V and 7 bases at J, with 15 bases between the two ends. This CDR3 spans 15 amino acids. Germline V CDR1 and CDR2: LGHNA, YSLEER. In nucleotides, the CDR3 is TGCGCCAGCAGCCAAGAAACGCAGATACAGAATGAAGCTTTCTTT. It yields the protein CASSQETQIQNEAFF.

The sample holds one count of this clone. As DNA, the CDR3 is TGTGCCATCAGTGTGAATCCAAGCTATGGCTACACCTTC. Residues: CAISVNPSYGYTF. This chain links TRBV10-3 with TRBJ1-2; D unclear. Germline values: CDR1 ENHRY, CDR2 SYGVKD. The CDR3 spans 13 residues. Trimming pared 4 bases from V and 4 bases from J, leaving 10 bases between.

The rearrangement uses TRBV4-1 and TRBJ2-1; a weak D match, TRBD1 (5 bases). The CDR3 consists of 17 residues. With 3 bases removed from V and 0 bases from J, the gap between germline ends came to 15 bases. Germline CDR1 and CDR2: MGHRA and YSYEKL. In DNA, the CDR3 is TGCGCCAGCAGCCAGCGCAAGCAGGGTTTCTCCTACAATGAGCAGTTCTTC. Encoded protein: CASSQRKQGFSYNEQFF.

This clone was recorded only once. This chain joins TRBV9 and TRBJ2-7; D may match TRBD1 or TRBD2 (6 bases each). CDR3 size: 16 residues. The V gene lost 0 bases and the J gene lost 4 bases, with 17 bases spanning the gap. From germline, CDR1 is SGDLS and CDR2 YYNGEE. CDR3 bases: TGTGCCAGCAGCGTAGCAGTCACGGGGGCAAAGTACGAGCAGTACTTC. Protein: CASSVAVTGAKYEQYF.

This clone appeared a few times. V is TRBV13 and J is TRBJ2-3; D remains unclear. In germline, CDR1 is PRHDT, CDR2 FYEKMQ (reference sequence). The V gene lost 2 bases and the J gene lost 2 bases, with 8 bases spanning the gap. The CDR3 consists of 14 residues. CDR3 residues: CASSLSGNTDTQYF. In DNA form, the CDR3 reads TGTGCCAGCAGCTTAAGTGGGAACACAGATACGCAGTATTTT.

The chain recombines TRBV28 with TRBJ1-2; possibly TRBD1 for D (6 bases). From germline, CDR1 is MDHEN and CDR2 SYDVKM. The CDR3 has 16 residues. Trimming took 5 bases from V and 5 from J, leaving 21 bases between them. Here the CDR3 reads CASSIPGGGRAYGYTF. CDR3 nucleotide sequence: TGTGCCAGCAGTATCCCCGGAGGGGGACGGGCGTATGGCTACACCTTC.

The chain joins TRBV28 to TRBJ2-7, with 13 nucleotides matching TRBD2. Trimming removed 6 bases from V and 3 bases from J; junction bases left unmatched: 8. The CDR3 has 16 residues. Germline loops: CDR1 MDHEN, CDR2 SYDVKM. The CDR3 region has the DNA TGTGCCAGCAGCCCCCCGGGACTAGCGGGGAACTACGAGCAGTACTTC. Translating gives CASSPPGLAGNYEQYF.

The rearrangement uses TRBV29-1 and TRBJ2-3, with 10 bases fitting TRBD2. This CDR3 is 15 amino acids long. J was trimmed by 0 bases and V by 6 bases; bases with no gene match: 6. Germline V CDR1 and CDR2: SQVTM, ANQGSEA. This chain's CDR3 is CSVLGTSASTDTQYF. CDR3 DNA sequence: TGCAGCGTCTTAGGGACTAGCGCAAGCACAGATACGCAGTATTTT.

The chain has TRBV5-6 and TRBJ2-7; possibly TRBD1 for D (6 bases). Trimming took off 6 bases at V and 0 bases at J, with 10 bases between the two ends. Germline lookup yields CDR1 SGHDT and CDR2 YYEEEE. The CDR3 contains 13 residues. CDR3 DNA: TGTGCCAGCAACAGGGCAACCTCCTACGAGCAGTACTTC. The encoded protein is CASNRATSYEQYF.